The 27 T cell receptor beta chains reported below all come from one sample, sequenced in a study of shared clonotypes between healthy human individuals. Naive CD8 cells, CD45RO-negative and positively selected for CCR7, excluded terminally differentiated effector memory CD45RA+ cells. The protocol was immunoSEQ multiplex PCR, while the TCRdb copy is restricted to in-frame clones and leaves out a portion. The sample has 2 million or so clones, roughly 94% seen once; the top ten hold 0.85% to 1.2%. Source material: naive CD8+ T cells sorted from blood. The receptors were sampled from a man between 18 and 29 years old in good health.

The CDR3 loop is CASSFGLAGEEQYF. Written as DNA, the CDR3 is TGCGCCAGCAGCTTCGGACTAGCGGGGGAAGAGCAGTACTTC. V gene TRBV5-1 combines with J gene TRBJ2-7; TRBD2 aligns across 13 bases. V dropped 2 bases and J dropped 7; count of bases not matched to a gene: 3. CDR3 length equals 14 residues. CDR1 SGHRS and CDR2 YFSETQ come from the germline V gene.

The rearrangement uses TRBV19 and TRBJ1-1; no clear D. V was pared by 8 bases and J by 1 base, with 11 bases between. There are 13 residues in the CDR3. CDR1 is LNHDA and CDR2 is SQIVND in the germline V gene (reference sequence). The CDR3 sequence: CASRELSNTEAFF. The CDR3 DNA is TGTGCCAGTCGGGAGCTCTCGAACACTGAAGCTTTCTTT.

Details on this clone: This sample includes further DNA sequences coding for the same CDR3. The V call is TRBV6-5, the J call TRBJ2-2; D is undetermined. The V end was cut by 0 bases, the J end by 4 bases, with 3 bases between. The CDR3 runs to 13 residues. CDR1 and CDR2 (germline): MNHEY, SVGAGI. CDR3 coding DNA: TGTGCCAGCAGTTACTCGTTCACCGGGGAGCTGTTTTTT. It codes for CASSYSFTGELFF.

This sequence joins TRBV9 and TRBJ2-7, with D perhaps TRBD2 (7 bases). Between the trimmed V and J ends, which lost 2 bases and 4 bases, there was a span of 13 bases. Per germline, CDR1 SGDLS and CDR2 YYNGEE. The CDR3 is made up of 14 amino acids. The CDR3 reads CASSVGGAEYEQYF. The CDR3 bases are TGTGCCAGCAGCGTTGGGGGGGCCGAGTACGAGCAGTACTTC.

The rearrangement joins TRBV4-3 to TRBJ2-1; D gene uncertain. V was clipped by 0 bases and J by 3 bases, with 9 bases between them. CDR3 length: 15 amino acids. Germline-derived CDR1 and CDR2 are LGHNA and YSLEER. The CDR3: CASSQEYRSYNEQFF. The CDR3 bases are TGCGCCAGCAGCCAAGAATACAGAAGCTACAATGAGCAGTTCTTC.

This clone was seen only once. The V gene is TRBV7-8, the J gene TRBJ2-5; possibly TRBD2 for D (5 bases). CDR1 is SGHVS, CDR2 FQNEAQ, per germline. The V end was cut by 5 bases, the J end by 2 bases, with 12 bases between. The CDR3 spans 14 residues. The CDR3 here is CASSPRLFQETQYF. The DNA for the CDR3 is TGTGCCAGCAGCCCTAGACTATTTCAAGAGACCCAGTACTTC.

The chain uses TRBV27 and TRBJ2-5; 9 bases map to TRBD1. The CDR3 has 14 amino acids. Germline assignment: CDR1 MNHEY and CDR2 SMNVEV (reference sequence). Trimming removed 6 bases from V and 2 bases from J; junction bases left unmatched: 4. CDR3 nucleotide sequence: TGTGCCAGCAGACCGGGACAGGGACAAGAGACCCAGTACTTC. The encoded protein is CASRPGQGQETQYF.

The chain couples TRBV30 to TRBJ2-2; possibly TRBD1 or TRBD2 for D (5 bases each). This CDR3 contains 16 residues. Trimming removed 3 bases from V and 7 bases from J, with 21 bases in between. Germline loops: CDR1 GTSNPN, CDR2 SVGIG (reference sequence). DNA of the CDR3: TGTGCCTGGAGGCCAGTACAGGCTGGGAGTGACGGGGAGCTGTTTTTT. Protein sequence: CAWRPVQAGSDGELFF.

With regard to this clone: In the same sample, other DNA sequences code for this CDR3. The rearrangement joins TRBV5-6 to TRBJ1-5, with D unresolved. Germline V CDR1 and CDR2: SGHDT, YYEEEE. The CDR3 spans 12 residues. V was trimmed by 5 bases and J by 4 bases, leaving 7 bases between them. The CDR3 region has the DNA TGTGCCAGCAGTTTAGGTAATCAGCCCCAGCATTTT. Its protein is CASSLGNQPQHF.

The genes are TRBV29-1 and TRBJ2-4; a weak D match, TRBD1 (6 bases). V was pared by 6 bases and J by 7 bases, with 19 bases between. The CDR3 contains 14 residues. Germline loops: CDR1 SQVTM, CDR2 ANQGSEA. The CDR3 DNA reads as TGCAGCGTCGCCCCACAGGGTCCCGGGAACATTCAGTACTTC. It yields the protein CSVAPQGPGNIQYF.

The J gene is TRBJ1-2, the V gene TRBV9; TRBD1 matches 10 bases. V dropped 3 bases and J dropped 8; count of bases not matched to a gene: 7. Germline V gene lookup returns CDR1 SGDLS and CDR2 YYNGEE. The CDR3 loop spans 14 amino acids. Here the CDR3 reads CASSGRDRGEGYTF. The CDR3 DNA reads TGTGCCAGCAGCGGTCGGGACAGGGGCGAGGGCTACACCTTC.

Details on this clone: Other DNA sequences of this sample code for an identical CDR3. The chain links TRBV5-6 to TRBJ2-1; D possibly corresponds to TRBD1 (5 bases). Germline lookup yields CDR1 SGHDT and CDR2 YYEEEE. This CDR3 is 13 amino acids long. V shed 0 bases and J shed 5 bases, with 6 bases lying between them. The CDR3 reads CASSLEGDNEQFF. CDR3 nucleotide sequence: TGTGCCAGCAGCTTGGAAGGGGACAATGAGCAGTTCTTC. The whole variable domain, filled in from reference TRBV5-6 and TRBJ2-1, reads DAGVTQSPTHLIKTRGQQVTLRCSPKSGHDTVSWYQQALGQGPQFIFQYYEEEERQRGNFPDRFSGHQFPNYSSELNVNALLLGDSALYLCASSLEGDNEQFFGPGTRLTVL.

The CDR3 DNA reads TGTGCCATCAGTGACGGGGCAGATTATCAGCCCCAGCATTTT. This sequence encodes CAISDGADYQPQHF. The chain links TRBV10-3 to TRBJ1-5, with a weak D call TRBD1 (5 bases). The V end lost 3 bases, the J end lost 5 bases, and 11 bases lay between the germline ends. CDR3 length: 14 amino acids. CDR1 and CDR2 from the germline V gene are ENHRY and SYGVKD.

The genes are TRBV7-9 and TRBJ2-1; D possibly corresponds to TRBD1 (6 bases). Germline CDR1 is SEHNR and CDR2 is FQNEAQ (reference sequence). The CDR3 loop spans 16 amino acids. V lost 0 bases and J 0 bases, leaving 9 bases between the germline ends. This CDR3 is CASSLAKGGSYNEQFF. The CDR3, as DNA: TGTGCCAGCAGCTTAGCAAAAGGGGGCTCCTACAATGAGCAGTTCTTC. The full variable domain, with the rest looked up from reference TRBV7-9 and TRBJ2-1, is DTGVSQNPRHKITKRGQNVTFRCDPISEHNRLYWYRQTLGQGPEFLTYFQNEAQLEKSRLLSDRFSAERPKGSFSTLEIQRTEQGDSAMYLCASSLAKGGSYNEQFFGPGTRLTVL.

This clone was seen only once. The chain is built from TRBV2 and TRBJ1-1; 11 bases match TRBD1. Trimming took 6 bases from V and 3 from J; bases not matched to a gene: 12. Germline values: CDR1 SNHLY, CDR2 FYNNEI. This CDR3 is 17 amino acids long. The CDR3 DNA follows: TGTGCCAGCAGGGAGGGACAGGGGGGAATTTCGGACACTGAAGCTTTCTTT. This codes for CASREGQGGISDTEAFF. The variable domain in full, completed from reference TRBV2 and TRBJ1-1, reads EPEVTQTPSHQVTQMGQEVILRCVPISNHLYFYWYRQILGQKVEFLVSFYNNEISEKSEIFDDQFSVERPDGSNFTLKIRSTKLEDSAMYFCASREGQGGISDTEAFFGQGTRLTVV.

This clone was recorded only once. The rearrangement links TRBV10-2 to TRBJ2-7, with unresolved D. V lost 2 bases and J 2 bases, leaving 7 bases between the germline ends. The CDR3 length is 13 residues. From germline, CDR1 is WSHSY and CDR2 SAAADI. The DNA of the CDR3 is TGCGCCAGCAGTGAGGGCTATCCCTACGAGCAGTACTTC. Translation: CASSEGYPYEQYF.

V and J are TRBV13 and TRBJ2-1, with a tentative D call TRBD2 (6 bases). The V end lost 5 bases, the J end lost 13 bases, and 21 bases lay between the germline ends. Per germline, CDR1 PRHDT and CDR2 FYEKMQ (reference sequence). This CDR3 is 14 amino acids long. CDR3 residues: CASSAVAVGGAQFF. DNA of the CDR3: TGTGCCAGCAGCGCCGTAGCGGTAGGCGGGGCCCAGTTCTTC.

A few counts support this clone. The V and J genes are TRBV14 and TRBJ1-6; 7 bases agree with TRBD1. CDR3 length equals 17 residues. Germline V CDR1 and CDR2: SGHDN, FVKESK. Trimming removed 4 bases from V and 7 bases from J; junction bases left unmatched: 13. The CDR3 nucleotides are TGTGCCAGCAGCCTCATGGGTTCCGGGACAGCGAATTCACCCCTCCACTTT. Translated, it gives CASSLMGSGTANSPLHF.

The V and J genes are TRBV5-4 and TRBJ2-3, with D tentatively TRBD1 (6 bases). V dropped 0 bases and J dropped 1 base, with 12 bases sitting between them. Germline V gene sequence: CDR1 SGHNT, CDR2 YYREEE (reference sequence). CDR3 length: 16 residues. CDR3 protein: CASSLAWDKRTDTQYF. DNA of the CDR3: TGTGCCAGCAGCTTGGCCTGGGACAAACGCACAGATACGCAGTATTTT.

This clone was seen a single time. This chain links TRBV4-1 with TRBJ1-1; D possibly corresponds to TRBD1 (5 bases). In germline, CDR1 is MGHRA, CDR2 YSYEKL. The V end was cut by 1 base, the J end by 1 base, with 10 bases between. The CDR3 is 15 amino acids. CDR3 DNA: TGCGCCAGCAGCCAAGGTGAGGGGTGGAACACTGAAGCTTTCTTT. Translation gives CASSQGEGWNTEAFF.

The CDR3 DNA reads as TGTGCCAGCAGCTTAGGGGAGGAAGAGTACCAAGAGACCCAGTACTTC. This encodes CASSLGEEEYQETQYF. The genes are TRBV7-9 and TRBJ2-5; D is possibly TRBD2 (6 bases). Trimming took off 1 base at V and 0 bases at J, with 12 bases between the two ends. The germline V gene has CDR1 SEHNR and CDR2 FQNEAQ (reference sequence). The CDR3 extends over 16 amino acids.

This chain uses TRBV2 with TRBJ2-2; D is uncertain. The CDR3 is 14 amino acids. Germline values: CDR1 SNHLY, CDR2 FYNNEI. With 5 bases removed from V and 0 bases from J, the gap between germline ends came to 7 bases. In DNA form, the CDR3 reads TGTGCCAGCAGTTCCGCCACGAACACCGGGGAGCTGTTTTTT. Translation: CASSSATNTGELFF.

The chain combines TRBV28 with TRBJ2-7, with D hard to call. The germline V and J ends were trimmed by 2 bases and 1 base, with 15 bases remaining between them. From germline, CDR1 is MDHEN and CDR2 SYDVKM. This CDR3 has 16 residues. The CDR3 DNA sequence: TGTGCCAGCAGTTTAAGTCAGTCTAGGCCGTCCTACGAGCAGTACTTC. It translates to CASSLSQSRPSYEQYF. Full variable domain (outside the CDR3, taken from reference TRBV28 and TRBJ2-7): DVKVTQSSRYLVKRTGEKVFLECVQDMDHENMFWYRQDPGLGLRLIYFSYDVKMKEKGDIPEGYSVSREKKERFSLILESASTNQTSMYLCASSLSQSRPSYEQYFGPGTRLTVT.

The chain has TRBV27 and TRBJ1-1; no clear D. Germline CDR1 and CDR2: MNHEY and SMNVEV (reference sequence). V was cut by 1 base and J by 1 base, with 10 bases left in between. The CDR3 covers 15 residues. The CDR3 loop reads CASSLYPARNTEAFF. Here the CDR3 DNA reads TGTGCCAGCAGTTTATACCCCGCGAGGAACACTGAAGCTTTCTTT.

The chain's CDR3 is CASSLFGDGGYGYTF. CDR3 coding DNA: TGTGCCAGCAGCTTATTTGGGGATGGTGGCTATGGCTACACCTTC. The chain couples TRBV7-6 to TRBJ1-2, with D unclear. V lost 2 bases and J lost 4, with 14 bases in between. The CDR3 contains 15 residues. CDR1 and CDR2 (germline): SGHVS, FNYEAQ.

J is TRBJ2-5 and V is TRBV9, with 7 bases that match TRBD2. The CDR3 totals 17 residues. The V segment lost 0 bases and the J segment 2 bases; nucleotides outside the gene matches: 10. Germline V lookup: CDR1 SGDLS, CDR2 YYNGEE. The CDR3 DNA is TGTGCCAGCAGCGTAGAGGCTAGCGGCCTCCCACAAGAGACCCAGTACTTC. This encodes CASSVEASGLPQETQYF. The full variable domain, completed using reference TRBV9 and TRBJ2-5, is DSGVTQTPKHLITATGQRVTLRCSPRSGDLSVYWYQQSLDQGLQFLIQYYNGEERAKGNILERFSAQQFPDLHSELNLSSLELGDSALYFCASSVEASGLPQETQYFGPGTRLLVL.

The V and J genes are TRBV7-2 and TRBJ2-7, with a weak D call TRBD1 (5 bases). CDR1 and CDR2 from the germline V gene are SGHTA and FQGNSA. The CDR3 has 14 residues. Trimming removed 3 bases at V and 5 bases at J, with 14 bases between. DNA of the CDR3: TGTGCCAGCAGCTTGGCCCCCCTAGGGGACGAGCAGTACTTC. It codes for CASSLAPLGDEQYF.